Below are 2 T cell receptor beta chains sequenced from a single sample in a study of T cells in tuberculosis. Using immunoSEQ multiplex PCR, the repertoire was profiled, and TCRdb retains in-frame clones only, with some absent. Here the sample spans about 58,000 clones, roughly 88% being singletons. Sorting used thawed, overnight-rested PBMC stained with anti-CD3, a viability dye and GMM-loaded CD1B tetramer. CD1B tetramers were loaded with Rhodococcus equi-derived C32 glucose monomycolate. What was sequenced was CD1b-GMM tetramer-negative cells sorted from PBMCs. The receptors were gathered from an adult woman with latent tuberculosis.

This rearrangement joins TRBV12-5 to TRBJ2-7; D may be TRBD1 (6 bases). Germline V gene data show CDR1 as LGHNT and CDR2 as FRNRAP. V lost 0 bases to trimming and J lost 6 bases, with 12 bases between them. The CDR3 contains 14 residues. CDR3: CASGLVTVGGEQYF. The DNA for the CDR3 is TGTGCTAGTGGTTTGGTCACCGTAGGGGGCGAGCAGTACTTC. Complete variable domain (other parts from reference TRBV12-5 and TRBJ2-7): DARVTQTPRHKVTEMGQEVTMRCQPILGHNTVFWYRQTMMQGLELLAYFRNRAPLDDSGMPKDRFSAEMPDATLATLKIQPSEPRDSAVYFCASGLVTVGGEQYFGPGTRLTVT.

The V and J genes are TRBV7-9 and TRBJ2-5; 10 bases align to TRBD1. The J call is uncertain, as TRBJ2-7 better fits the DNA end. This CDR3 is built from 16 residues. The germline CDR1 and CDR2 sequences are SEHNR and FQNEAQ (reference sequence). CDR3 loop: CASSPRQGAVFYEQYF. In DNA form, the CDR3 reads TGTGCCAGCAGCCCGAGACAGGGGGCGGTTTTTTACGAGCAGTACTTC.